This TCR beta chain was observed in a study of CD8+ T cells in alopecia areata. About the study: Tofacitinib was given for 6 to 18 months, then stopped for 6 months. Study results and limitations: Compared with normal scalp, lesional scalp had higher clonality and more expanded CD8+ clones. Amid tofacitinib therapy, many expanded lesional clones stayed present in scalp and blood. Any link of baseline CD8+ expansion to response, resting on one nonresponder, remains uncertain.

The treatment: oral pan-JAK inhibitor, 5-10 mg twice daily. Following extraction, RNA underwent reverse transcription to cDNA, which served as the sequencing template. The method was immunoSEQ multiplex PCR; TCRdb's version includes in-frame clones alone and lacks a portion of them. The sample lists about 270,000 clones, 45% to 70% occurring once. The CDR3 is made up of 9 amino acids. V was pared by 5 bases and J by 8 bases, with 6 bases between. The germline CDR1 and CDR2 sequences are DFQATT and SNEGSKA (reference sequence). On this clone: What it recognizes is unknown.

The starting material was CD4+ T cells sorted from blood, obtained at roughly week 52, from a patient treated with tofacitinib. The chain has TRBV20-1 and TRBJ2-5; no reliable D call. The TCR sequence derives from a human donor with alopecia areata. CDR3 residues: CSAGVTQYF. The CDR3 coding sequence is TGCAGTGCTGGAGTAACCCAGTACTTC.